These 20 T cell receptor beta chains share one sample of origin, sequenced in a study of blood T cell repertoires in COVID-19. The repertoire was sequenced with immunoSEQ multiplex PCR; TCRdb's copy has only in-frame clones and lacks some. The sample yields nearly 100,000 clones, approximately 82% seen once. Sequencing used peripheral blood. The receptors here all came from a man aged 70 or older with acute or convalescent COVID-19.

The chain is built from TRBV7-3 and TRBJ2-1; D may be TRBD1 (6 bases). Germline V gives CDR1 SGHTA, CDR2 FQGTGA. The V end was cut by 6 bases, the J end by 0 bases, with 12 bases between. The CDR3 is 15 residues long. CDR3 residues: CASSPDSTSYNEQFF. CDR3 bases: TGTGCCAGCAGTCCGGACAGCACCTCCTACAATGAGCAGTTCTTC.

V usage is TRBV7-2 and J usage is TRBJ1-2; 9 bases fit TRBD1. Germline CDR1 SGHTA, CDR2 FQGNSA. There are 14 residues in the CDR3. V lost 1 base, J lost 6 bases, and 3 bases stayed unmatched. This chain's CDR3 is CASSLVQGADGYTF. As DNA, the CDR3 is TGTGCCAGCAGCTTAGTACAGGGGGCTGATGGCTACACCTTC.

This clone turned up a few times. The chain is built from TRBV28 and TRBJ2-7; D perhaps matches TRBD2 (5 bases). This CDR3 comprises 13 residues. Between the trimmed V and J ends, which lost 6 bases and 6 bases, there was a span of 15 bases. The germline V gene has CDR1 MDHEN and CDR2 SYDVKM. This CDR3 reads CASRTQLVSEQYF. Here the CDR3 DNA reads TGTGCCAGCAGGACCCAACTAGTATCCGAGCAGTACTTC.

As regards this clone: This specimen includes other DNA sequences encoding the same CDR3. The V call is TRBV11-1, the J call TRBJ2-5; TRBD1 matches at 8 bases. There are 14 residues in the CDR3. CDR1 is SGHAT and CDR2 is FQDESV in the germline V gene (reference sequence). The junction had 5 bases not matched to a gene; V was cut back by 5 bases and J by 3 bases. This CDR3 reads CASSRDRGEETQYF. The CDR3 DNA follows: TGTGCCAGCAGCCGAGACAGGGGCGAAGAGACCCAGTACTTC.

This chain uses TRBV4-1 with TRBJ1-4, with TRBD1 as a possible D gene (5 bases). Germline assignment: CDR1 MGHRA and CDR2 YSYEKL. With 7 bases removed from V and 5 bases from J, the gap between germline ends came to 17 bases. CDR3 length equals 15 residues. In DNA, the CDR3 is TGCGCCAGCAACTTCGGGAGGGGAAGAAATGAAAAACTGTTTTTT. Protein product: CASNFGRGRNEKLFF.

The rearrangement links TRBV5-1 to TRBJ1-5, with TRBD1 matching over 8 bases. The CDR3 length is 13 residues. Germline V gene data show CDR1 as SGHRS and CDR2 as YFSETQ. Trimming cost V 4 bases and J 5 bases; bases outside gene matches: 2. The CDR3 DNA sequence: TGCGCCAGCAGCGGGGGACAGGATCAGCCCCAGCATTTT. Translation: CASSGGQDQPQHF. The entire variable domain, with the rest obtained from reference TRBV5-1 and TRBJ1-5, is as follows: KAGVTQTPRYLIKTRGQQVTLSCSPISGHRSVSWYQQTPGQGLQFLFEYFSETQRNKGNFPGRFSGRQFSNSRSEMNVSTLELGDSALYLCASSGGQDQPQHFGDGTRLSIL.

This chain joins TRBV9 and TRBJ2-3; 12 bases line up with TRBD2. The CDR3 is 17 residues long. V dropped 0 bases and J dropped 4; count of bases not matched to a gene: 6. CDR1 is SGDLS, CDR2 YYNGEE, per germline. Written as DNA, the CDR3 is TGTGCCAGCAGCGTAGAGAAGACTAGCGGGGGTTCAGATACGCAGTATTTT. Its protein product is CASSVEKTSGGSDTQYF.

The chain carries TRBV29-1 and TRBJ1-2; D unresolved. Germline loops: CDR1 SQVTM, CDR2 ANQGSEA. V gave up 7 bases and J gave up 1 base, with 19 bases separating them. The CDR3 length is 15 residues. CDR3 loop: CSASPRTGVNYGYTF. In nucleotides, the CDR3 is TGCAGCGCCTCCCCGCGGACGGGAGTTAACTATGGCTACACCTTC.

The CDR3 reads CASSEYRGGGNTIYF. CDR3 sequence (DNA): TGTGCCAGCAGTGAATATCGGGGTGGCGGAAACACCATATATTTT. The chain has TRBV25-1 and TRBJ1-3, with unresolved D. This CDR3 spans 15 amino acids. The V end lost 0 bases, the J end lost 4 bases, and 10 bases lay between the germline ends. Germline CDR1 is MGHDK and CDR2 is SYGVNS.

The genes are TRBV7-3 and TRBJ2-1; 7 bases agree with TRBD1. CDR3 length equals 20 residues. CDR1 is SGHTA, CDR2 FQGTGA, per germline. With V trimmed by 4 bases and J by 2 bases, 20 bases remained unmatched. CDR3 bases: TGTGCCAGCAGCTCCCGACAATCTATTTTGGACAGGCAGACCTACAATGAGCAGTTCTTC. Its protein product is CASSSRQSILDRQTYNEQFF.

The chain uses TRBV11-2 and TRBJ2-7, with TRBD2 as a possible D gene (5 bases). Germline assignment: CDR1 SGHAT and CDR2 FQNNGV. CDR3 length equals 14 residues. Trimming took 4 bases from V and 6 from J, leaving 16 bases between them. The CDR3 nucleotides read TGTGCCAGCAGCTCCACTAGGCGGAATTCCGAGCAGTACTTC. It is translated as CASSSTRRNSEQYF.

V is TRBV28 and J is TRBJ2-1; 8 bases fit TRBD1. The germline gives CDR1 MDHEN, CDR2 SYDVKM. Germline trimming cut 3 bases from V and 7 bases from J; bases unmatched to any gene: 5. This CDR3 contains 14 residues. The CDR3 region has the DNA TGTGCCAGCAGTTTGGTACAGGGGGTGAATGAGCAGTTCTTC. Translated, it gives CASSLVQGVNEQFF.

The chain carries TRBV19 and TRBJ1-5, with TRBD1 identical over 7 bases. V trimming: 6 bases; J trimming: 2 bases; junction bases outside the gene matches: 7. The CDR3 runs to 15 residues. Germline assignment: CDR1 LNHDA and CDR2 SQIVND (reference sequence). In DNA, the CDR3 is TGTGCCAGTAGGTTCGACAGGGATGGCAATCAGCCCCAGCATTTT. Translation: CASRFDRDGNQPQHF.

This clone was recorded a few times. V is TRBV25-1 and J is TRBJ1-2; perhaps TRBD1 as D (5 bases). V dropped 3 bases and J dropped 7 bases, with 18 bases sitting between them. The CDR3 spans 15 residues. Germline V CDR1 and CDR2: MGHDK, SYGVNS. The CDR3 coding sequence is TGTGCCAGCAGTGATGGCCCGGGGGAGGTGCTTGGCTACACCTTC. Translated, it gives CASSDGPGEVLGYTF.

This chain joins TRBV6-5 and TRBJ1-1, with D tentatively TRBD1 (6 bases). Germline V gives CDR1 MNHEY, CDR2 SVGAGI. The CDR3 contains 15 residues. The V end was cut by 6 bases, the J end by 4 bases, with 18 bases between. This CDR3 is CASRYRQAGSTEAFF. The CDR3 coding sequence is TGTGCCAGCAGATACCGACAGGCGGGTAGCACTGAAGCTTTCTTT.

Comments on this clone: Other DNA sequences within the sample encode an identical CDR3. The chain is built from TRBV20-1 and TRBJ2-1; 7 bases align to TRBD2. J was trimmed by 7 bases and V by 6 bases; bases with no gene match: 3. Looked up from germline, CDR1 is DFQATT and CDR2 is SNEGSKA (reference sequence). This CDR3 is built from 11 residues. The CDR3 coding sequence is TGCAGTGCACGGACTAGTAATGAGCAGTTCTTC. This sequence encodes CSARTSNEQFF.

The V and J genes are TRBV7-2 and TRBJ1-5, with D uncertain. The V gene's germline CDR1 is SGHTA and CDR2 FQGNSA. The CDR3 totals 13 residues. The V end lost 5 bases, the J end lost 4 bases, and 9 bases lay between the germline ends. CDR3 nucleotides: TGTGCCAGCAGCCCGACCGGGAATCAGCCCCAGCATTTT. Its protein product is CASSPTGNQPQHF.

There are a few counts of this clone. The J gene is TRBJ2-1, the V gene TRBV6-6, with 8 bases matching TRBD1. This CDR3 is 15 amino acids long. The V segment lost 0 bases and the J segment 9 bases; nucleotides outside the gene matches: 7. CDR1 MNHNY and CDR2 SVGAGI come from the germline V gene (reference sequence). The CDR3, as DNA: TGTGCCAGCAGTTACTCGAGACAGGGGCCAGGTGAGCAGTTCTTC. It encodes CASSYSRQGPGEQFF.

This chain uses TRBV27 with TRBJ1-1; D remains unclear. Germline lookup yields CDR1 MNHEY and CDR2 SMNVEV (reference sequence). The V and J ends lost 6 bases and 1 base respectively, with 6 bases between them. The CDR3 sequence is 12 residues long. The CDR3 DNA reads TGTGCCAGCAGGACACAGAACACTGAAGCTTTCTTT. This translates into CASRTQNTEAFF.

This clone was recorded only once. CDR3 protein: CASSYPSGPQPQHF. The CDR3 nucleotides are TGTGCCAGCAGCTACCCGAGCGGTCCGCAGCCCCAGCATTTT. The genes are TRBV11-2 and TRBJ1-5; D is undetermined. Trimming took off 4 bases at V and 7 bases at J, with 14 bases between the two ends. The CDR3 runs to 14 residues. The germline V gene encodes CDR1 SGHAT and CDR2 FQNNGV.